This T cell receptor beta chain was identified in a study of T-cell reconstitution after alpha-beta-depleted transplantation in children (TCRdb year 2016). Study-level background: The study quantitatively tracked T-cell immune reconstitution after TCRalphabeta/CD19-depleted allogeneic hematopoietic cell transplantation in children using TCR repertoire profiling. What the work shows at the level of the full study, not this receptor alone: Hyperexpanded clone frequencies declined over subsequent months; after one year, T-cell counts and TCRbeta diversity were mostly attributed to newly produced T cells. In some patients, the high TCRbeta diversity seen at day 60 was put down to recipient T cells and intrathymic progenitors that had survived conditioning. Apparently early alphabetaT-cell count recovery about two months after transplant reportedly relied on only several hundred rapidly expanded clones derived from non-depleted graft cells.

On this clonotype itself: Its antigen remains undetermined. Per-nucleotide qualities are absent, and no much larger clonotype sits a single base away.

Library generation was performed with PCR. The instrument was an Illumina HiSeq 2500. Molecular barcoding was employed in the preparation of TCR libraries, with unique molecular identifiers being used to normalize TCRbeta repertoire quantification. TCRdb's own reprocessing of the public reads used fastp at Q25 and MiXCR and kept productive beta chains. Each entry merges the rows of one CDR3 protein and shows their most common DNA and genes. The sample table records a few hundred thousand distinct CDR3 sequences; roughly two fifths of these occur just once. The ten largest clones capture around 29% of the sample. The treatment or condition tag for this specimen amounts to: allogeneic hematopoietic cell transplantation with graft depleted of TCRalphabeta T cells and CD19 B cells. The transplant recipients were children given TCRalphabeta/CD19-depleted allogeneic hematopoietic cell grafts. The CDR3 contains 14 residues, cysteine and phenylalanine counted. Here the CDR3 DNA is all that survives: 42 bases in frame from base 1. V gives up 6 bases and J gives up 4 bases, and the segment between their germline ends measures 12 bases. As encoded in the germline V gene (reference sequence), CDR1 is MNHEY while CDR2 is SMNVEV.

The origin of this receptor is a girl under 10 years old with aplastic anemia, due to receive a stem cell transplant. Here the chain combines TRBV27 and TRBJ2-2, with no confident D gene call. Sequencing was performed on PBMCs, taken before TCRalphabeta/CD19-depleted stem cell transplant. The nucleotide sequence is given as TGTGCCAGCAGAGGCGCAGTCCTCACCGGGGAGCTGTTTTTT. Its amino acids are CASRGAVLTGELFF.